The clone carrying this TCR beta chain was counted only a few times. What it binds is not known. The CDR3 length is 15 residues. Germline CDR1 is SGHVS and CDR2 is FNYEAQ. V was trimmed by 1 base and J by 6 bases, leaving 12 bases between them. The record originates from a study of T cells in Graves' hyperthyroidism and ophthalmopathy. Study background: The initial diagnosis was the point when peripheral blood was collected, ahead of any treatment.

The CDR3 regions of TCR beta were amplified from RNA transcripts. The HTBI primer set was used in a first-round RT-PCR of the TCR CDR3. One entry per CDR3 protein results from TCRdb running MiXCR on the multiplex PCR reads. The sample lists about 400,000 distinct CDR3 sequences; about 14% were seen once. The study, taken as a whole, reports: Most clonotypes expanded in thyroid above 0.001 were likewise present in blood. A 13 V-J signature model discriminated ophthalmopathy versus stable hyperthyroidism.

Sample: blood. The J gene is TRBJ2-2, the V gene TRBV7-6; TRBD1 is a possible D gene (6 bases). The clonotype was recovered from a man aged 50 to 59 with Graves' ophthalmopathy. The CDR3 DNA sequence: TGTGCCAGCAGCTTAGGGACAGTACGGTCCGGGGAGCTGTTTTTT. This translates into CASSLGTVRSGELFF.